This TCR beta chain was identified in a study of T cell responses to AZD1222 COVID-19 vaccine. Whole-study results and caveats: The study sampled repertoires only after the peak T cell response. Donors skewed white British and female; clonal diversity was possibly underestimated. Across spike, vaccine-associated CD4 TCRs were found, dominant at 160-218 and 743-854. Elevations in Spike-specific TCR breadth and depth followed administration of two AZD1222 doses.

This CDR3 spans 12 amino acids. Trimming left V 6 bases short and J 9 bases short, with 12 bases between. Germline V gene lookup returns CDR1 ENHRY and CDR2 SYGVKD. TCRdb keeps only in-frame clones here, not all; method: immunoSEQ multiplex PCR. The sample holds 120,000 or so clones, about 90% seen once. This clone has more than one count but fewer than ten. Antigen: not known. The sequenced sample was peripheral blood, obtained on day 0 of AZD1222 vaccination. This clonotype was sampled from an adult in good health. V usage is TRBV10-3 and J usage is TRBJ2-1, with D possibly called TRBD1 or TRBD2 (6 bases each). In DNA form, the CDR3 reads TGTGCCATCAGGACGGGGGCCGGTGAGCAGTTCTTC. Translation: CAIRTGAGEQFF.